The T cell receptor beta chain described here comes from a study of cytomegalovirus exposure and HLA in healthy donors. Concerning this clone itself: The antigen is not known.

This CDR3 is 15 amino acids long. The V and J ends lost 4 bases and 3 bases respectively, with 15 bases between them. Per the germline V gene, CDR1 is SGHNT and CDR2 is YYREEE (reference sequence). Here immunoSEQ multiplex PCR was the method, and the copy in TCRdb shows in-frame clones only, minus some. The sample has around 66,000 clones; 95% to 97% are singletons. Study-level results: CMV antigen specificity of a few CMV-associated chains was confirmed in vitro. Listed as cytomegalovirus-associated were about 160 TCR beta chains.

This TCR came from a woman under 30 in good health and CMV-seropositive. The sequenced sample consisted of PBMCs. This chain connects TRBV5-4 to TRBJ2-3; tentatively, D is TRBD2 (5 bases). This chain's CDR3 is CASSPPGPGTDTQYF. In DNA, the CDR3 is TGTGCCAGCAGCCCCCCCGGCCCGGGGACAGATACGCAGTATTTT. Looking up the rest from reference TRBV5-4 and TRBJ2-3 gives the full variable domain: ETGVTQSPTHLIKTRGQQVTLRCSSQSGHNTVSWYQQALGQGPQFIFQYYREEENGRGNFPPRFSGLQFPNYSSELNVNALELDDSALYLCASSPPGPGTDTQYFGPGTRLTVL.